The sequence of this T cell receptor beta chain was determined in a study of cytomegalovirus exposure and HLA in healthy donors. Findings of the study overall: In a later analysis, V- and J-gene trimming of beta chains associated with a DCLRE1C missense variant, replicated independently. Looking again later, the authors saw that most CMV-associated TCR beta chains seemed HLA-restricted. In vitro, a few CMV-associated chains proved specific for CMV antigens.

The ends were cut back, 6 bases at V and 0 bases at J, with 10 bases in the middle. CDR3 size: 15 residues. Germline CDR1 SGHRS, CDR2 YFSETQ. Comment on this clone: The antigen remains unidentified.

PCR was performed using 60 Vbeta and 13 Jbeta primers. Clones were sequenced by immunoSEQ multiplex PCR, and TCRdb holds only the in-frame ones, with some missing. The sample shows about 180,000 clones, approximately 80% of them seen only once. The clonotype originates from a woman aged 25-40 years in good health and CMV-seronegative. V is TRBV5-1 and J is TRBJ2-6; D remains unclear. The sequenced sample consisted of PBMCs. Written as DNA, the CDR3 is TGCGCCAGCACGGCGAGGTCCTCTGGGGCCAACGTCCTGACTTTC. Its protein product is CASTARSSGANVLTF.